This T cell receptor (beta chain) derives from a study of cytomegalovirus exposure and HLA in healthy donors. Overall study results and limits: In an earlier analysis, productive rearrangement rates for most beta V segments clustered near 90% or 30%.

CDR1 and CDR2 from the germline V gene are ENHRY and SYGVKD. Trimming took 11 bases from V and 6 from J, leaving 19 bases between them. The CDR3 consists of 14 residues. A note on this clone: The antigen remains undetermined.

60 Vbeta and 13 Jbeta primers were used in PCR. Data came from immunoSEQ multiplex PCR; TCRdb stores just in-frame clones and leaves some out. The sample records under 150,000 clones, around four fifths being singletons. The chain couples TRBV10-3 to TRBJ2-2; possible D gene TRBD1, 5 bases. The sample consisted of PBMCs. The sequence was obtained from a boy aged 5 to 17 in good health and CMV-seronegative. The CDR3 sequence: CAASSEKGAGELFF. CDR3 bases: TGTGCCGCAAGTAGTGAAAAAGGGGCCGGGGAGCTGTTTTTT.